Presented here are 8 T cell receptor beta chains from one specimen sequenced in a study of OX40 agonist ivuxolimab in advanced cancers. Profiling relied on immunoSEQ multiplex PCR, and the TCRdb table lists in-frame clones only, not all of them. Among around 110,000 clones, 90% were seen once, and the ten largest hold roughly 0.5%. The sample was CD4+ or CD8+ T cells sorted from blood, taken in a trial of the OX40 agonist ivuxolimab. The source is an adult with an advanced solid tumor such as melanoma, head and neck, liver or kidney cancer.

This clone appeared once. CDR3: CASSSRANTEAFF. In DNA form, the CDR3 reads TGTGCCAGCAGCTCGAGGGCGAACACTGAAGCTTTCTTT. V is TRBV7-9 and J is TRBJ1-1; D remains unclear. The V gene's germline CDR1 is SEHNR and CDR2 FQNEAQ (reference sequence). The CDR3 is 13 residues long. V shed 4 bases and J shed 1 base, with 7 bases lying between them.

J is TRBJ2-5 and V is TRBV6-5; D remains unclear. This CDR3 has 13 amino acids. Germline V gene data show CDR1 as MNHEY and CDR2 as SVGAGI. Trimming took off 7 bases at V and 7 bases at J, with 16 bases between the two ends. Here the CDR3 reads CASTRTDLGTQYF. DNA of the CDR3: TGTGCCAGCACCCGGACGGATCTGGGGACCCAGTACTTC.

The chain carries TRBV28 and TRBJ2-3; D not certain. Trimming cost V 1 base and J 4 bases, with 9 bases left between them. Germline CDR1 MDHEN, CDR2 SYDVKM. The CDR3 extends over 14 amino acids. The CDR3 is CASSLSLGSDTQYF. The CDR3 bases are TGTGCCAGCAGTTTATCCCTAGGGTCAGATACGCAGTATTTT.

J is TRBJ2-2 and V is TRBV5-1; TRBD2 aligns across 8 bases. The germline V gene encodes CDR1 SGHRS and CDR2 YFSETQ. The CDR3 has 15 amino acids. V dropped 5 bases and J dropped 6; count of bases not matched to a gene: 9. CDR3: CASRVQAGAPGELFF. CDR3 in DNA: TGCGCCAGCAGGGTGCAAGCGGGGGCGCCCGGGGAGCTGTTTTTT.

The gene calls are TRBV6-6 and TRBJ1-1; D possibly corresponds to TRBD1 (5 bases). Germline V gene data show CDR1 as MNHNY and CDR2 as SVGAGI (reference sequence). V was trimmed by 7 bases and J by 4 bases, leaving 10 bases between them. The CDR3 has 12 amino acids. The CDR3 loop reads CASTKGPTEAFF. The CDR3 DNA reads TGTGCCAGCACCAAGGGGCCCACTGAAGCTTTCTTT.

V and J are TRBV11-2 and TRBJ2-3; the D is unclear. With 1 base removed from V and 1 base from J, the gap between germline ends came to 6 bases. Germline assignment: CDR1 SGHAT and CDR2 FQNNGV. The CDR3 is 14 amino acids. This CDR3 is CASSLVARTDTQYF. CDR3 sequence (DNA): TGTGCCAGCAGCTTAGTTGCTCGCACAGATACGCAGTATTTT.

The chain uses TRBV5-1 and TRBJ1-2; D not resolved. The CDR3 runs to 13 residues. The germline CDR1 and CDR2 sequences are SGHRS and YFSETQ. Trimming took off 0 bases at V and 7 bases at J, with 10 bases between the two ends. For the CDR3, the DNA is TGCGCCAGCAGCTTGGTGGCCGTGGGTGGCTACACCTTC. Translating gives CASSLVAVGGYTF.

CDR3 bases: TGTGCCAGCAGCCCTACTTCCGACTATGGCTACACCTTC. This translates into CASSPTSDYGYTF. The chain carries TRBV7-3 and TRBJ1-2; D is unclear. The CDR3 totals 13 residues. Trimming took off 5 bases at V and 3 bases at J, with 10 bases between the two ends. CDR1 SGHTA and CDR2 FQGTGA come from the germline V gene. The full variable domain, rest sourced from reference TRBV7-3 and TRBJ1-2, is GAGVSQTPSNKVTEKGKYVELRCDPISGHTALYWYRQSLGQGPEFLIYFQGTGAADDSGLPNDRFFAVRPEGSVSTLKIQRTERGDSAVYLCASSPTSDYGYTFGSGTRLTVV.